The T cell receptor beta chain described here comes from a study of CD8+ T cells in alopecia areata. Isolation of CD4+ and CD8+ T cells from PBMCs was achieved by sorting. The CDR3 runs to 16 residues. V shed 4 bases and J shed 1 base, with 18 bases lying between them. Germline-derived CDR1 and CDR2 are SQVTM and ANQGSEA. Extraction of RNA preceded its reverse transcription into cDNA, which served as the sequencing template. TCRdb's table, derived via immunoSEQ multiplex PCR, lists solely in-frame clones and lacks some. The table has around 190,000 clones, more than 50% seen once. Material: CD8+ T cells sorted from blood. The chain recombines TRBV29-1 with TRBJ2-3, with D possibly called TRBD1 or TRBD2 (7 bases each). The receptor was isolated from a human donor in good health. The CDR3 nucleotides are TGCAGCGTTGCTAGGGAGGGGGCTTGGGGCACAGATACGCAGTATTTT. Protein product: CSVAREGAWGTDTQYF.